This T cell receptor beta chain appears in the sequencing data of a study of graft-versus-host responses after intestinal transplantation. Looking at the study overall: Recipients uniformly received anti-thymocyte globulin induction, followed by tacrolimus and steroids for roughly 3 years.

Clones were sequenced by immunoSEQ multiplex PCR, and TCRdb holds only the in-frame ones, with some missing. The sample has 80,000 to 95,000 clones, 88% seen once. Turning to this clone: Its specificity is unknown.

Germline-derived CDR1 and CDR2 are SGHTS and YDEGEE. This CDR3 is 14 amino acids long. Trimming took off 4 bases at V and 7 bases at J, with 17 bases between the two ends. Study findings and constraints: Recipient marrow contained GvH clones, some of which appeared first in ileum or blood. HvG clone declines early post-transplant were associated with peak circulating GvH levels.

The sequence was obtained from a human donor who was the organ donor for an intestinal transplant. The chain carries TRBV5-8 and TRBJ1-2; unclear D gene. Sequencing was performed on unstimulated CD4+ T cells sorted from spleen or lymph node cells, taken before transplant. The CDR3, as DNA: TGTGCCAGCAGCCCTGACCGACCGGGGAGTGGCTACACCTTC. Its protein product is CASSPDRPGSGYTF. Using reference TRBV5-8 and TRBJ1-2 for the parts outside the CDR3, the full variable domain is EAGVTQSPTHLIKTRGQQATLRCSPISGHTSVYWYQQALGLGLQFLLWYDEGEERNRGNFPPRFSGRQFPNYSSELNVNALELEDSALYLCASSPDRPGSGYTFGSGTRLTVV.